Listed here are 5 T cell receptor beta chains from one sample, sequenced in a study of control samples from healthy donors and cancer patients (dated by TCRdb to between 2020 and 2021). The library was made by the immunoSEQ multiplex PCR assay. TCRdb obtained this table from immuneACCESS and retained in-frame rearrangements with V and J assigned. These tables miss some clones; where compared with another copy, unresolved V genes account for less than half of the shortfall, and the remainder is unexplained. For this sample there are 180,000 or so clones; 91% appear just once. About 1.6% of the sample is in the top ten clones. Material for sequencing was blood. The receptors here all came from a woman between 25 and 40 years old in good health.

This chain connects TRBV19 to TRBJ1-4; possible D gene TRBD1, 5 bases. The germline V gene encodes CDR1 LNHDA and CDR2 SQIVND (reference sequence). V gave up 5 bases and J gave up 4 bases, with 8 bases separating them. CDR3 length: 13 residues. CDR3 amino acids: CASSRQGNEKLFF. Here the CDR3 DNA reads TGTGCCAGTAGTCGGCAGGGTAATGAAAAACTGTTTTTT. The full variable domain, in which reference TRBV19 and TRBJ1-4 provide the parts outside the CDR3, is DGGITQSPKYLFRKEGQNVTLSCEQNLNHDAMYWYRQDPGQGLRLIYYSQIVNDFQKGDIAEGYSVSREKKESFPLTVTSAQKNPTAFYLCASSRQGNEKLFFGSGTQLSVL.

The CDR3 region is CASSPVGGLAAYEQYF. In nucleotides, the CDR3 is TGTGCCAGCAGCCCCGTAGGCGGACTAGCGGCCTACGAGCAGTACTTC. The J gene is TRBJ2-7, the V gene TRBV7-2, with 10 bases that match TRBD2. The V segment lost 5 bases and the J segment 2 bases; nucleotides outside the gene matches: 9. Germline lookup yields CDR1 SGHTA and CDR2 FQGNSA. The CDR3 runs 16 residues.

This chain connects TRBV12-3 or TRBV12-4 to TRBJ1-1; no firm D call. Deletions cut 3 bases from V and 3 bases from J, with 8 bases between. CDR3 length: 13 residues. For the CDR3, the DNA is TGTGCCAGCAGTTTGGGGATGTACACTGAAGCTTTCTTT. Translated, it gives CASSLGMYTEAFF.

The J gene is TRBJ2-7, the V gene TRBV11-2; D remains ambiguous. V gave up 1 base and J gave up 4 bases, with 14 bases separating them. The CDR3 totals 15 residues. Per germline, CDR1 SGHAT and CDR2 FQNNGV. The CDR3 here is CASSLAVGIGYEQYF. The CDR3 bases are TGTGCCAGCAGCTTAGCAGTTGGCATCGGGTACGAGCAGTACTTC.

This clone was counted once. The CDR3 coding sequence is TGTGCCAGCAGCCCAGCGGGAGGGACAGATACGCAGTATTTT. Amino acids: CASSPAGGTDTQYF. The chain employs TRBV9 and TRBJ2-3; 10 positions match TRBD2. The germline CDR1 and CDR2 sequences are SGDLS and YYNGEE. This CDR3 is 14 amino acids long. V lost 4 bases, J lost 3 bases, and 2 bases stayed unmatched.